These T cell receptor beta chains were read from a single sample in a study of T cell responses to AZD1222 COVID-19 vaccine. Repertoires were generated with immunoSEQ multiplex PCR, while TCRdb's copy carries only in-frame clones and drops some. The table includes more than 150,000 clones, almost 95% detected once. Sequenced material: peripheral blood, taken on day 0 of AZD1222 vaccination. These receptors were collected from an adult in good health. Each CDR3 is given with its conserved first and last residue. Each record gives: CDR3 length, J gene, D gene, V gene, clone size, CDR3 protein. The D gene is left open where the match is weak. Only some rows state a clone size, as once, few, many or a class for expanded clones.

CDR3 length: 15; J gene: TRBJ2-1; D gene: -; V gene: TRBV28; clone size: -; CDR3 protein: CASSPRRGVGYEQFF
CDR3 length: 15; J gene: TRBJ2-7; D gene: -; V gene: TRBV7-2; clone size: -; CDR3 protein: CASSLAGTSNYEQYF
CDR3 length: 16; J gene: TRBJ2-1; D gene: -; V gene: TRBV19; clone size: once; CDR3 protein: CASSEGGLAPYNEQFF
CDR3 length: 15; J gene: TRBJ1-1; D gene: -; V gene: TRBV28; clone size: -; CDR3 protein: CASRPYGSNVPEAFF
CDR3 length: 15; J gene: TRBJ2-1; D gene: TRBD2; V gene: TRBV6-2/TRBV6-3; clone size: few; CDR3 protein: CASGRTGGFMNEQFF
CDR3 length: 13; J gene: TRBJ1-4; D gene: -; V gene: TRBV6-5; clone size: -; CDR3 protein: CASSSDLNEKLFF
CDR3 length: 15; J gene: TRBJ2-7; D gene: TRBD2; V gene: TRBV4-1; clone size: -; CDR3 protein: CASSRLAGVSYEQYF
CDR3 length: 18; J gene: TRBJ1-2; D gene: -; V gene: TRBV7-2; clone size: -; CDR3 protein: CASSLGNSHGSSNYGYTF
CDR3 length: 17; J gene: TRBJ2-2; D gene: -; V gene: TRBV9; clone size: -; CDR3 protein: CASSLTSRGLNTGELFF
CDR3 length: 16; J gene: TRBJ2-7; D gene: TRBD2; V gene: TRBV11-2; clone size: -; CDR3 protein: CASSTRTSGSPYEQYF
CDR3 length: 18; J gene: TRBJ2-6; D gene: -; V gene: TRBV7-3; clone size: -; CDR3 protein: CASSSPNQEVAGANVLTF
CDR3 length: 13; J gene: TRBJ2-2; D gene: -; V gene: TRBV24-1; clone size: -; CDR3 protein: CATKSENTGELFF
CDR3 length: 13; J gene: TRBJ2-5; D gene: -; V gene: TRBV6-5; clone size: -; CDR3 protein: CASRLNLQETQYF
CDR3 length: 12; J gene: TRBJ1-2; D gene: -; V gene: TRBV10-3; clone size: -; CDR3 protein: CASQAAEYGYTF
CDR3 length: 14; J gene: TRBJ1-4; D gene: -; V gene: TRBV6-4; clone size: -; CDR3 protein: CASSNSGAGEKLFF
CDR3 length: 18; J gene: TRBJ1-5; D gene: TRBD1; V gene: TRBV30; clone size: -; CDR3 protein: CAWTVLRDSFFSNQPQHF
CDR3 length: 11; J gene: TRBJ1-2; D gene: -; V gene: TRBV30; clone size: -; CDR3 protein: CAWSVTQLYTF
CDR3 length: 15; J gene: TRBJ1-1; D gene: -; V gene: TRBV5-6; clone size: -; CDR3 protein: CASSLYSRVGTEAFF
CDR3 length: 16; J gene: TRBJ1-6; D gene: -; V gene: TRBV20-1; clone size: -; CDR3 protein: CSASGLGDTYNSPLHF
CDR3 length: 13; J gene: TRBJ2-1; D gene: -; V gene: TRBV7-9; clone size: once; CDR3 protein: CASSLYTNNEQFF
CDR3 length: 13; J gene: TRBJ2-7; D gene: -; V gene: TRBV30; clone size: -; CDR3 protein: CAWSVAAGYEQYF
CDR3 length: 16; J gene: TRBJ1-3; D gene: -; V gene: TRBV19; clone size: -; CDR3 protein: CASSILGVNSGNTIYF
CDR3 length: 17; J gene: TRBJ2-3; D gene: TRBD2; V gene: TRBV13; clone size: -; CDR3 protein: CASRGTSGEFPTDTQYF
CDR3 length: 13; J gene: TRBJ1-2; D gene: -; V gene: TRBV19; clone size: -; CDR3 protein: CASNTGLDYGYTF
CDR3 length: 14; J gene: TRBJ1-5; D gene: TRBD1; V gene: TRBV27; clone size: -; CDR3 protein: CATGGTGGNQPQHF
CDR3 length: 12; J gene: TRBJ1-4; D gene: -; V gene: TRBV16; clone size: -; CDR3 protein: CASSQEGEKLFF
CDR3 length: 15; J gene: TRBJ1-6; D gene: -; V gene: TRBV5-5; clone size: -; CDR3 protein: CASSLVPDYNSPLHF
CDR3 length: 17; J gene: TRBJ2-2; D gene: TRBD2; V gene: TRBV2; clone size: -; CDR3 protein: CASSETSGGKNTGELFF
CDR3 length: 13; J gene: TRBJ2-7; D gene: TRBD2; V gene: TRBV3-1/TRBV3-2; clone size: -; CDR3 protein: CASSLGRDYEQYF
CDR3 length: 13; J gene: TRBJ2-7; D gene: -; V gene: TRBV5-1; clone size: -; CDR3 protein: CASSPPSAYEQYF
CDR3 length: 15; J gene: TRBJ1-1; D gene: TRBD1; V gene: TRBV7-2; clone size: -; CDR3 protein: CASSRWTGPNTEAFF
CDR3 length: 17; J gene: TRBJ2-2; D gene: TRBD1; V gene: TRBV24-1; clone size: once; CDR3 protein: CATKSGGQGSNTGELFF
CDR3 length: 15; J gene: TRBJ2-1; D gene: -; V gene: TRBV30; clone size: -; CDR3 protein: CAWSRKRSSYNEQFF
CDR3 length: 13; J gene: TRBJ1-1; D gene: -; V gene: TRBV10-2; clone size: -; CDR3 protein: CASRRGIDTEAFF
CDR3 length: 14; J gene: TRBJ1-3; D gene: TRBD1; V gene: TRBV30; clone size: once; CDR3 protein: CAWGRTGVGNTIYF
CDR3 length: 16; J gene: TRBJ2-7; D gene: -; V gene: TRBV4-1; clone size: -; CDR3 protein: CASSPPSRGTAYEQYF
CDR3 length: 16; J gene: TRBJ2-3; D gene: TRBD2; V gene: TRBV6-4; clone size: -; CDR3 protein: CASSDSSGRGTDTQYF
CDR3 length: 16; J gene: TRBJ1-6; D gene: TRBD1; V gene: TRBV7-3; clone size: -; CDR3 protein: CASSSRDRVLNSPLHF
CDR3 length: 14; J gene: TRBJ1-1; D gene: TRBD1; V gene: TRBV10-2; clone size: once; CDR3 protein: CASNYGQGNTEAFF
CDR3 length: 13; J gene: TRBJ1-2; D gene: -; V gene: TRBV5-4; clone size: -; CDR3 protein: CASSLVGNYGYTF
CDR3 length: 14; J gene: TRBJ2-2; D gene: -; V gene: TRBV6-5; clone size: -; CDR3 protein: CASSYRGNTGELFF
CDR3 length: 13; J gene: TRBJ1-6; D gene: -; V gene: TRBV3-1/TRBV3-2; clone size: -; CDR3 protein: CASSLRVGSPLHF
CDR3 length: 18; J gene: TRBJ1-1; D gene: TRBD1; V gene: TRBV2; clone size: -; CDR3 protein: CASSVRGGQGARNTEAFF
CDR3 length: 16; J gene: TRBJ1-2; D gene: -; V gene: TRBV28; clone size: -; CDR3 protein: CACTGLRMIANYGYTF
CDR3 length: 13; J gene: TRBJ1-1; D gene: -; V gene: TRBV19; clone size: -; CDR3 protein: CASSPTVNTEAFF
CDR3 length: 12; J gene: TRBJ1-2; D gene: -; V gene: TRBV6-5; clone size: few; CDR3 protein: CASSPGVYGYTF
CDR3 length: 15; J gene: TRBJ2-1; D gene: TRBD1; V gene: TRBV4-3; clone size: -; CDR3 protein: CASSRTRGPYNEQFF
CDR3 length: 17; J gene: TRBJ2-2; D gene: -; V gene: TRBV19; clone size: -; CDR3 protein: CASSIIQTGSGTGELFF
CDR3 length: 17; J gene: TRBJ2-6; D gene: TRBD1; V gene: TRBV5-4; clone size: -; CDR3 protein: CASSFPRGRAGANVLTF
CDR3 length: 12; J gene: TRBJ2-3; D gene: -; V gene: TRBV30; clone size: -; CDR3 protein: CAWSPGTVTQYF
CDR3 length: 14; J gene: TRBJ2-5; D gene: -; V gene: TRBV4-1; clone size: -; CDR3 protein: CASSRLRVGETQYF
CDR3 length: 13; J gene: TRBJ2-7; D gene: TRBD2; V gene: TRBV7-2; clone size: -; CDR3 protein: CASSLAGAMEKYF
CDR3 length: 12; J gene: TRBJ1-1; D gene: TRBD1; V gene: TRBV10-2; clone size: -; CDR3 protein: CASSSGTGDAFF
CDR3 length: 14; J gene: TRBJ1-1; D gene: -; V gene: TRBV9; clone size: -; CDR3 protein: CASSVEEGHTEAFF
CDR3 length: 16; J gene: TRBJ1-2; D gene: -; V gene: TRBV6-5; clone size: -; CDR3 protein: CASSYSGLRANYGYTF